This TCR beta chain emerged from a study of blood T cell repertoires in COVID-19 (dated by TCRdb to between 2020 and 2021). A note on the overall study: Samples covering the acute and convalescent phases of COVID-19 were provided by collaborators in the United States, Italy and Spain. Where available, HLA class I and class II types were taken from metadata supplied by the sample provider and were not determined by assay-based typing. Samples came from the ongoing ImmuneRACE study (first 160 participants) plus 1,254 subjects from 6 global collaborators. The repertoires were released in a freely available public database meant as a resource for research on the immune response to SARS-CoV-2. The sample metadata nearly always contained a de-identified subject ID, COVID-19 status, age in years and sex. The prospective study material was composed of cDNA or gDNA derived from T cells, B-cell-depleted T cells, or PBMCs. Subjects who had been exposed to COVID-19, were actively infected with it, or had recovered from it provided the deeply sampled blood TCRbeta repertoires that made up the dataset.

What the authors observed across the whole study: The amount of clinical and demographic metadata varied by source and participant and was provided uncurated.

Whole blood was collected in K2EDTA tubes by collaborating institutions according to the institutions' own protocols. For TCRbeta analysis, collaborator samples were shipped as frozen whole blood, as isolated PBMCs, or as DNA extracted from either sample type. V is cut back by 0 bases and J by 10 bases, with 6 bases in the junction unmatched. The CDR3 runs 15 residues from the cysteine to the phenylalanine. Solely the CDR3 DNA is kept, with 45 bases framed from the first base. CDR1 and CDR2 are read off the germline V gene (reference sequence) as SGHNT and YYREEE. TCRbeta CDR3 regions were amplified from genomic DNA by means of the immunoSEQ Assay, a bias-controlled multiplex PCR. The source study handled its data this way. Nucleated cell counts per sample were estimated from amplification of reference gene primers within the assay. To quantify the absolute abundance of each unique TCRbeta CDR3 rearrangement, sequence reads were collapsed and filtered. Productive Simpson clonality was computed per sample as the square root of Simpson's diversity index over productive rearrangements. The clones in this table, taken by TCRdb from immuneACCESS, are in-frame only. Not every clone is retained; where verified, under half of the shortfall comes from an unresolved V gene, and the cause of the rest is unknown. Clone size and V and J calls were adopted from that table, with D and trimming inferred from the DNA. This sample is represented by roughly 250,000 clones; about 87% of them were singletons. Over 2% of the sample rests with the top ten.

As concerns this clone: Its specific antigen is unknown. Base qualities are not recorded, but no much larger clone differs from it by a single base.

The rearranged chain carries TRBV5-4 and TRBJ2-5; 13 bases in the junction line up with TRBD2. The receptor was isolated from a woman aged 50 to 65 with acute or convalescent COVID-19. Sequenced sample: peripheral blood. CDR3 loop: CASSLGTSGRMGQYF. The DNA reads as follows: TGTGCCAGCAGCTTGGGGACTAGCGGGAGAATGGGCCAGTACTTC.